The entry below gives a single TCR beta chain sequence along with its context. The study sequenced TCR beta in blood CD8+ and CD4+ T cells. The controls were healthy donors who were matched for age and sex. TEMRA cells were FACS-enriched, with CD8+ and CD4+ T cells isolated negatively. The authors reverse transcribed about 0.5 to 1 ug RNA with random hexamers. The immunoSEQ assay covered 54 Vbeta and 13 Jbeta segments for CDR3. MiXCR, run by TCRdb on the immunoSEQ multiplex PCR reads, gives a single entry per CDR3 protein. The repertoire includes fewer than 150,000 distinct CDR3 sequences, around 94% of them detected once, and about 0.26% sits in the top ten. The sample comes from a study of CD8 T cells in Susac syndrome. This CDR3 comprises 13 residues. Per germline, CDR1 DFQATT and CDR2 SNEGSKA (reference sequence). Trimming pared 0 bases from V and 4 bases from J, leaving 9 bases between.

Sequencing was carried out using CD8+ T cells from PBMCs. The V gene is TRBV20-1, the J gene TRBJ1-2; D not resolved. The sequence was collected from a human donor in good health. The CDR3 DNA reads as TGCAGTGCTAGAGATGTGGTGAGCTATGGCTACACCTTC. The encoded protein is CSARDVVSYGYTF.